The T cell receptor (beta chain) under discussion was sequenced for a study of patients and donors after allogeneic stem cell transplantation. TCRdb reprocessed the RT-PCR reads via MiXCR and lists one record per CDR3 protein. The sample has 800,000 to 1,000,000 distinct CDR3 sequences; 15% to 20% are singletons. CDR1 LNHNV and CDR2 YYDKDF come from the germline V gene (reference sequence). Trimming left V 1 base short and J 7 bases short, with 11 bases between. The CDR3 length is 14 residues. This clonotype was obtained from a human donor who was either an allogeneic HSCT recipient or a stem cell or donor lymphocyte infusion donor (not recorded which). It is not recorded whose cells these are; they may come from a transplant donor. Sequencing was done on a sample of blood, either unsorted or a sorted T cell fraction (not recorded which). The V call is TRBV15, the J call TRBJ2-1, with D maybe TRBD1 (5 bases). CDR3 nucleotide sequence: TGTGCCACCAGCAGAGGACAGAAAGGAAATGAGCAGTTCTTC. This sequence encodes CATSRGQKGNEQFF.